These 26 T cell receptor beta chains came from one sample sequenced in a study of cytomegalovirus exposure and HLA in healthy donors. PCR used 60 Vbeta primers and 13 Jbeta primers. Assay: immunoSEQ multiplex PCR; the TCRdb copy retains only in-frame clones and omits some. The sample holds over 150,000 clones; approximately 84% are singletons and the top ten take 4.8%. Specimen: PBMCs. These receptors were collected from a girl under 18 in good health and CMV-seropositive.

This sequence joins TRBV28 and TRBJ2-3, with TRBD1 identical over 8 bases. CDR3 length: 16 residues. With V trimmed by 3 bases and J by 2 bases, 7 bases remained unmatched. Germline CDR1 and CDR2: MDHEN and SYDVKM. The CDR3: CASSFRGTGVTDTQYF. The CDR3 bases are TGTGCCAGCAGTTTTAGGGGGACAGGAGTCACAGATACGCAGTATTTT. The variable domain in full, completed from reference TRBV28 and TRBJ2-3, reads DVKVTQSSRYLVKRTGEKVFLECVQDMDHENMFWYRQDPGLGLRLIYFSYDVKMKEKGDIPEGYSVSREKKERFSLILESASTNQTSMYLCASSFRGTGVTDTQYFGPGTRLTVL.

V usage is TRBV25-1 and J usage is TRBJ2-7; 7 positions agree with TRBD1. There are 13 residues in the CDR3. The V gene's germline CDR1 is MGHDK and CDR2 SYGVNS. In DNA form, the CDR3 reads TGTGCGACAACAGGGGCTAATACCTACGAGCAGTACTTC. The encoded protein is CATTGANTYEQYF.

In this sample, this clone turned up once. This sequence joins TRBV2 and TRBJ2-2; 8 bases are shared with TRBD2. From germline, CDR1 is SNHLY and CDR2 FYNNEI. With V trimmed by 7 bases and J by 1 base, 2 bases remained unmatched. The length of the CDR3 is 14 residues. CDR3 sequence reads: CASTLAGNTGELFF. Written as DNA, the CDR3 is TGTGCCAGCACGCTAGCGGGGAACACCGGGGAGCTGTTTTTT.

The DNA for the CDR3 is TGCGCCAGCAGTGAATTGGTTGGGCACCCCAACACTGAAGCTTTCTTT. The encoded protein is CASSELVGHPNTEAFF. The chain is built from TRBV10-1 and TRBJ1-1; D uncertain. The CDR3 sequence is 16 residues long. Trimming shortened V by 3 bases and J by 2 bases, and 16 bases separated the two germline ends. Germline lookup yields CDR1 WNHNN and CDR2 SYGVQD (reference sequence).

CDR3 in DNA: TGTGCCATCAGTCCGGGACAGGTCTACAGGGACGAGCAGTACTTC. It yields the protein CAISPGQVYRDEQYF. The rearrangement links TRBV10-3 to TRBJ2-7; 8 bases agree with TRBD1. The CDR3 loop spans 15 amino acids. The V gene's germline CDR1 is ENHRY and CDR2 SYGVKD. The V gene end was trimmed by 5 bases and the J gene end by 5 bases; junction bases not matched to a gene: 11.

This clone was seen a single time. CDR3 coding DNA: TGTGCCACTACGACAGGGTCGGACACCATATATTTT. Translating it yields CATTTGSDTIYF. The gene calls are TRBV6-1 and TRBJ1-3, with 7 nucleotides matching TRBD1. Germline V gene lookup returns CDR1 MNHNS and CDR2 SASEGT. With V trimmed by 10 bases and J by 8 bases, 8 bases remained unmatched. The CDR3 contains 12 residues.

The rearrangement joins TRBV27 to TRBJ1-2; D is possibly TRBD1 (5 bases). Germline CDR1 is MNHEY and CDR2 is SMNVEV (reference sequence). Trimming removed 6 bases from V and 7 bases from J, with 15 bases in between. This CDR3 comprises 13 residues. CDR3 sequence reads: CASRQAGQGGYTF. CDR3 DNA: TGTGCCAGCAGGCAAGCGGGGCAGGGTGGCTACACCTTC.

The V gene is TRBV7-6, the J gene TRBJ2-2, with 13 bases lining up with TRBD2. V lost 5 bases, J lost 7 bases, and 7 bases stayed unmatched. Germline CDR1 SGHVS, CDR2 FNYEAQ. CDR3 length equals 16 residues. The chain's CDR3 is CASSQTTSGGNGELFF. CDR3 sequence (DNA): TGTGCCAGCAGCCAAACGACTAGCGGGGGGAACGGGGAGCTGTTTTTT.

The rearrangement joins TRBV7-9 to TRBJ2-7; 12 bases fit TRBD1. The CDR3 loop spans 15 amino acids. The V gene's germline CDR1 is SEHNR and CDR2 FQNEAQ (reference sequence). The ends lost 8 bases at V and 4 bases at J; junction bases unmatched: 9. The CDR3 loop is CASAPPGQGAYEQYF. Written as DNA, the CDR3 is TGTGCCAGCGCTCCGCCGGGACAGGGGGCATACGAGCAGTACTTC.

This clone showed up just a few times. This chain links TRBV7-9 with TRBJ1-1; D is ambiguous. This CDR3 contains 14 residues. Trimming cost V 4 bases and J 4 bases, with 13 bases left between them. Germline loops: CDR1 SEHNR, CDR2 FQNEAQ (reference sequence). In nucleotides, the CDR3 is TGTGCCAGCAGCTCCCCGGGAGGAGTCACTGAAGCTTTCTTT. Translating gives CASSSPGGVTEAFF.

This clone was seen just once. The chain uses TRBV5-1 and TRBJ1-1; D gene unclear. The germline V and J ends were trimmed by 0 bases and 1 base, with 13 bases remaining between them. Germline values: CDR1 SGHRS, CDR2 YFSETQ. The length of the CDR3 is 16 residues. The CDR3, as DNA: TGCGCCAGCAGCTTGGCCCAGAGGACTCCGAACACTGAAGCTTTCTTT. This sequence encodes CASSLAQRTPNTEAFF.

V usage is TRBV19 and J usage is TRBJ1-2, with TRBD1 matching 9 bases. The V gene's germline CDR1 is LNHDA and CDR2 SQIVND (reference sequence). V was pared by 6 bases and J by 8 bases, with 13 bases of the junction left unmatched. This CDR3 has 15 residues. The CDR3 here is CASSAPGQGVWGYTF. DNA for the CDR3: TGTGCCAGTAGCGCACCGGGACAGGGAGTTTGGGGCTACACCTTC.

The chain links TRBV5-1 to TRBJ1-2; 10 nucleotides agree with TRBD1. This CDR3 is 16 amino acids long. Germline values: CDR1 SGHRS, CDR2 YFSETQ. The junction had 11 bases not matched to a gene; V was cut back by 3 bases and J by 6 bases. The CDR3 here is CASSSRTGGRKDGYTF. The CDR3 nucleotides are TGCGCCAGCAGCTCACGGACAGGGGGGAGAAAAGATGGCTACACCTTC.

The genes are TRBV27 and TRBJ2-2, with TRBD2 matching 14 bases. The germline gives CDR1 MNHEY, CDR2 SMNVEV (reference sequence). The V gene end was trimmed by 5 bases and the J gene end by 0 bases; junction bases not matched to a gene: 5. The length of the CDR3 is 18 residues. CDR3 nucleotides: TGTGCCAGCAGTAGGGGACTAGCGGGGGTTTCGAACACCGGGGAGCTGTTTTTT. This translates into CASSRGLAGVSNTGELFF.

The chain joins TRBV30 to TRBJ1-1, with D uncertain. V was pared by 0 bases and J by 1 base, with 12 bases between. CDR1 is GTSNPN and CDR2 is SVGIG in the germline V gene (reference sequence). This CDR3 contains 15 residues. The CDR3 coding sequence is TGTGCCTGGAGTGTACTGAGACACTCGAACACTGAAGCTTTCTTT. Amino acids: CAWSVLRHSNTEAFF. Drawing the rest from reference TRBV30 and TRBJ1-1, the complete variable domain is SQTIHQWPATLVQPVGSPLSLECTVEGTSNPNLYWYRQAAGRGLQLLFYSVGIGQISSEVPQNLSASRPQDRQFILSSKKLLLSDSGFYLCAWSVLRHSNTEAFFGQGTRLTVV.

This clone was counted a few times. This chain uses TRBV7-9 with TRBJ1-3, with a tentative D call TRBD1 (5 bases). CDR3 length equals 13 residues. Germline V gives CDR1 SEHNR, CDR2 FQNEAQ (reference sequence). V gave up 7 bases and J gave up 4 bases, with 11 bases separating them. Here the CDR3 reads CASTPAGGNTIYF. The DNA of the CDR3 is TGTGCCAGCACCCCGGCAGGGGGAAACACCATATATTTT.

The chain uses TRBV2 and TRBJ2-7; 8 bases align to TRBD2. The V segment lost 11 bases and the J segment 3 bases; nucleotides outside the gene matches: 15. CDR1 SNHLY and CDR2 FYNNEI come from the germline V gene. This CDR3 contains 15 residues. The CDR3 bases are TGTGCCGGCCAACGGGAGGGGGGCCTAAGCTACGAGCAGTACTTC. This sequence encodes CAGQREGGLSYEQYF.

J is TRBJ1-1 and V is TRBV5-1; tentative D call: TRBD1 (5 bases). The germline gives CDR1 SGHRS, CDR2 YFSETQ. The ends were cut back, 5 bases at V and 1 base at J, with 15 bases in the middle. The CDR3 is 15 residues long. The CDR3 nucleotides are TGCGCCAGCAGTCAGGTAGACAGAAAGAACACTGAAGCTTTCTTT. Protein product: CASSQVDRKNTEAFF.

The CDR3 nucleotides read TGTGCCAGCAGCGTTGGACAGGGGGCGCGGGGCTACACCTTC. Translating it yields CASSVGQGARGYTF. This chain uses TRBV5-4 with TRBJ1-2; TRBD1 matches at 11 bases. The CDR3 has 14 amino acids. Looked up from germline, CDR1 is SGHNT and CDR2 is YYREEE (reference sequence). Trimming took 4 bases from V and 8 from J; bases not matched to a gene: 7.

This chain joins TRBV18 and TRBJ1-2, with 7 positions matching TRBD1. This CDR3 has 13 amino acids. Germline CDR1 reads KGHSH; CDR2 reads LQKENI. The V gene end was trimmed by 3 bases and the J gene end by 8 bases; junction bases not matched to a gene: 6. The CDR3 sequence: CASSPEGASGYTF. The CDR3 coding sequence is TGTGCCAGCTCACCTGAGGGGGCCTCAGGCTACACCTTC. Using reference TRBV18 and TRBJ1-2 for the parts outside the CDR3, the full variable domain is NAGVMQNPRHLVRRRGQEARLRCSPMKGHSHVYWYRQLPEEGLKFMVYLQKENIIDESGMPKERFSAEFPKEGPSILRIQQVVRGDSAAYFCASSPEGASGYTFGSGTRLTVV.

The V and J genes are TRBV11-2 and TRBJ1-3; no clear D. The CDR3 is 16 amino acids. Deletions cut 4 bases from V and 4 bases from J, with 17 bases between. Germline values: CDR1 SGHAT, CDR2 FQNNGV. CDR3 sequence reads: CASSSPQFSRGNTIYF. Here the CDR3 DNA reads TGTGCCAGCAGCTCACCCCAATTTAGCAGAGGAAACACCATATATTTT.

The V call is TRBV27, the J call TRBJ2-7; D is unclear. Trimming took off 3 bases at V and 4 bases at J, with 7 bases between the two ends. The length of the CDR3 is 12 residues. In germline, CDR1 is MNHEY, CDR2 SMNVEV (reference sequence). In DNA, the CDR3 is TGTGCCAGCAGTTTCGGCGGATACGAGCAGTACTTC. Its translation: CASSFGGYEQYF.

This clone was detected only once. At one end the junction does not follow the germline gene, possibly because of a read error. Distinct nucleotide sequences in the sample also encode this CDR3. The chain links TRBV6-1 to TRBJ1-5, with 8 bases lining up with TRBD1. Germline V gene lookup returns CDR1 MNHNS and CDR2 SASEGT. The CDR3 contains 16 residues. CDR3 nucleotide sequence: TGTGCCAGCAGTGAAGCGCCGACAGGGGACATTCAGCCCCAACATTTT. Amino acid sequence: CASSEAPTGDIQPQHF.

The genes are TRBV18 and TRBJ1-2; the D gene is possibly TRBD1 (5 bases). Trimming left V 5 bases short and J 2 bases short, with 15 bases between. Germline CDR1 KGHSH, CDR2 LQKENI. The CDR3 runs to 15 residues. The CDR3 here is CASSGAGAENYGYTF. CDR3 coding DNA: TGTGCCAGCTCAGGGGCTGGGGCTGAGAACTATGGCTACACCTTC. The whole variable domain, remainder taken from reference TRBV18 and TRBJ1-2, is NAGVMQNPRHLVRRRGQEARLRCSPMKGHSHVYWYRQLPEEGLKFMVYLQKENIIDESGMPKERFSAEFPKEGPSILRIQQVVRGDSAAYFCASSGAGAENYGYTFGSGTRLTVV.

In DNA, the CDR3 is TGTGCCAGTACCGCCTCGGAGGCGCCGTTCTTC. This encodes CASTASEAPFF. The chain is built from TRBV19 and TRBJ2-1; weak D call: TRBD2 (5 bases). In germline, CDR1 is LNHDA, CDR2 SQIVND (reference sequence). V was pared by 7 bases and J by 15 bases, with 16 bases between. The CDR3 covers 11 residues.

V usage is TRBV5-1 and J usage is TRBJ1-3, with 7 bases that match TRBD1. The CDR3 is made up of 17 amino acids. Germline V gene lookup returns CDR1 SGHRS and CDR2 YFSETQ. Trimming at V came to 4 bases and at J to 0 bases, leaving 10 bases not matched to a gene. CDR3 loop: CASSPTGALSSGNTIYF. Here the CDR3 DNA reads TGCGCCAGCAGCCCAACAGGGGCCCTAAGCTCTGGAAACACCATATATTTT.